This TCR beta chain was observed in a study of preoperative IRX-2 immunotherapy in early breast cancer. Unmatched junction bases numbered 7, after V lost 6 bases and J lost 2 bases. The CDR3 extends over 15 amino acids. CDR1 MDHEN and CDR2 SYDVKM come from the germline V gene. The repertoire was sequenced with immunoSEQ multiplex PCR; TCRdb's copy has only in-frame clones and lacks some. Altogether around 57,000 clones are present, approximately 94% being singletons, with the ten largest covering 1.5% to 2%. Documented treatment: preoperative locoregional IRX-2 cytokine immunotherapy. Patients received preoperative, locoregional IRX-2 cytokine immunotherapy in a phase Ib study.

J is TRBJ2-3 and V is TRBV28; TRBD2 aligns across 8 bases. The material was obtained from a patient treated with IRX-2 immunotherapy. The source is a human donor with breast cancer. The CDR3 protein is CASRVAGLVTDTQYF. The CDR3 DNA follows: TGTGCCAGCAGGGTAGCGGGACTAGTCACAGATACGCAGTATTTT. Looking up the rest from reference TRBV28 and TRBJ2-3 gives the full variable domain: DVKVTQSSRYLVKRTGEKVFLECVQDMDHENMFWYRQDPGLGLRLIYFSYDVKMKEKGDIPEGYSVSREKKERFSLILESASTNQTSMYLCASRVAGLVTDTQYFGPGTRLTVL.